This paragraph covers one T cell receptor (beta chain) sequence. This specimen belongs to a study of blood T cell repertoires in COVID-19. Sequenced by immunoSEQ multiplex PCR; TCRdb stores in-frame clones only, minus some. Of more than 200,000 clones in the sample, roughly 80% were seen once. CDR3 size: 13 residues. Trimming cost V 6 bases and J 6 bases; bases outside gene matches: 5. CDR1 is ENHRY and CDR2 is SYGVKD in the germline V gene. J is TRBJ1-2 and V is TRBV10-3, with 9 bases lining up with TRBD1. Sequenced sample: peripheral blood. This receptor was obtained from a man aged 45-65 years with active or convalescent COVID-19. CDR3 sequence reads: CAIRGRDRDGYTF. The CDR3 DNA reads as TGTGCCATCAGGGGCCGGGACAGGGATGGCTACACCTTC.